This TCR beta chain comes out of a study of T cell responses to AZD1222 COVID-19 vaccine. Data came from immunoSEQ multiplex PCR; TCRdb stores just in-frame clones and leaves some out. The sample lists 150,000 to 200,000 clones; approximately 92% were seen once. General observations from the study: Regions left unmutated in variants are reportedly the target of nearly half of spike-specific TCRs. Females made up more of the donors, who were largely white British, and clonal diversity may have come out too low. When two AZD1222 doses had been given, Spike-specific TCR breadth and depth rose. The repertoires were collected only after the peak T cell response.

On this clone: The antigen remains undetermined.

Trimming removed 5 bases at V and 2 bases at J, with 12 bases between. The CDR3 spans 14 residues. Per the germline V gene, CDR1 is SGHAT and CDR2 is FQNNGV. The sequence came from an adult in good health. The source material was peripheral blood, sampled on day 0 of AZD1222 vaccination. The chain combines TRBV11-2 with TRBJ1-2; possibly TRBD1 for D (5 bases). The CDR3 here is CASSPGWGNYGYTF. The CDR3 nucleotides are TGTGCCAGCAGCCCCGGGTGGGGGAACTATGGCTACACCTTC.